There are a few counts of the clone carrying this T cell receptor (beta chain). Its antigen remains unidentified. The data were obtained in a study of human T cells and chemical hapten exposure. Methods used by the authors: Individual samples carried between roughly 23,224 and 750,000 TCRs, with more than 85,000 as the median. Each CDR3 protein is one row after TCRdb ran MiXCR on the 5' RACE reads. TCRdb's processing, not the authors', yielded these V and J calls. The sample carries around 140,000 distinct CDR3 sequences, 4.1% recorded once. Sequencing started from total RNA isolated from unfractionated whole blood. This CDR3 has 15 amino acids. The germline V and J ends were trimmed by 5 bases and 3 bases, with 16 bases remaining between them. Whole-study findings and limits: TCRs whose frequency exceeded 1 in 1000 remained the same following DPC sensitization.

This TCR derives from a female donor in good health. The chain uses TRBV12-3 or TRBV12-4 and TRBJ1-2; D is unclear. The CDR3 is CASSPEGSGDYGYTF. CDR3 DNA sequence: TGTGCCAGCAGTCCTGAAGGTTCTGGGGACTATGGCTACACCTTC.